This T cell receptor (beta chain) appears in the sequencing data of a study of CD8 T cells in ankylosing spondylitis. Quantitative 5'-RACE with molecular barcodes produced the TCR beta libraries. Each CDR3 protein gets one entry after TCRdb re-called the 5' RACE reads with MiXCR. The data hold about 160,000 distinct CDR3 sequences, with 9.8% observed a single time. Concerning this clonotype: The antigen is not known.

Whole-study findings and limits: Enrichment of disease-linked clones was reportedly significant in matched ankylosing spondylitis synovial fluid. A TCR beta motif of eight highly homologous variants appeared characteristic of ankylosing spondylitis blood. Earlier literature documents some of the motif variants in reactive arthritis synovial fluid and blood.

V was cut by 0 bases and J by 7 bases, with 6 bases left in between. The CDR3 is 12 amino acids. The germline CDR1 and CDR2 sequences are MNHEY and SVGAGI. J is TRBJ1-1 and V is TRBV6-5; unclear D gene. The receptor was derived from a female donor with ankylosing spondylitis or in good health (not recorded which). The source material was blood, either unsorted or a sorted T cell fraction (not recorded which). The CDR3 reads CASSYSGYEAFF. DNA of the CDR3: TGTGCCAGCAGTTACTCCGGATATGAAGCTTTCTTT.